These 10 T cell receptor beta chains share one sample of origin, sequenced in a study of early T cells in non-severe SARS-CoV-2 infection. One entry per CDR3 protein results from TCRdb running MiXCR on the 5' RACE reads. The repertoire holds some 38,000 distinct CDR3 sequences, less than 6% seen once, with about 4.7% in the top ten. The source was whole blood, collected at baseline. All receptors come from an adult who was a healthcare worker with PCR-confirmed SARS-CoV-2 infection or an uninfected control (not recorded which).

This clonotype was counted at least ten times. This rearrangement joins TRBV20-1 to TRBJ2-1; maybe TRBD2 (6 bases). CDR3 length: 14 amino acids. CDR1 is DFQATT and CDR2 is SNEGSKA in the germline V gene (reference sequence). Trimming stripped 6 bases from V and 9 bases from J, with 21 bases between. CDR3 DNA: TGCAGTGCGGAGGGACCGTTAGCGGACGGTGAGCAGTTCTTC. As protein: CSAEGPLADGEQFF.

This clonotype has a count of ten or more. The J gene is TRBJ2-2, the V gene TRBV7-6; weak D call: TRBD2 (5 bases). Germline CDR1 reads SGHVS; CDR2 reads FNYEAQ. The ends were cut back, 7 bases at V and 5 bases at J, with 14 bases in the middle. The CDR3 length is 14 residues. In nucleotides, the CDR3 is TGTGCCAGCAAACCGGGAACGTTAACCGGGGAGCTGTTTTTT. It codes for CASKPGTLTGELFF.

At least ten counts were recorded for this clonotype. The CDR3 loop reads CASSLGTAYNEQFF. The CDR3 nucleotides are TGTGCCAGCAGCTTGGGGACAGCCTACAATGAGCAGTTCTTC. The chain recombines TRBV7-2 with TRBJ2-1; 7 bases fit TRBD1. Losses at the gene ends were 3 bases for V and 2 bases for J; bases not matched to a gene: 1. The CDR3 is 14 residues long. CDR1 and CDR2 (germline): SGHTA, FQGNSA.

There are many counts of this clonotype. The rearrangement joins TRBV3-1 to TRBJ1-4; D gene unclear. Trimming removed 2 bases from V and 5 bases from J, with 6 bases in between. CDR3 length: 13 amino acids. Germline lookup yields CDR1 LGHDT and CDR2 YNNKEL (reference sequence). The CDR3 here is CASSQLLNEKLFF. CDR3 DNA: TGTGCCAGCAGCCAACTTCTGAATGAAAAACTGTTTTTT.

This clonotype turned up a few times. The chain carries TRBV12-3 or TRBV12-4 and TRBJ1-2; D gene unclear. The CDR3 has 13 amino acids. Trimming left V 3 bases short and J 0 bases short, with 5 bases between. This CDR3 reads CASSLEPNYGYTF. The DNA for the CDR3 is TGTGCCAGCAGTTTGGAGCCTAACTATGGCTACACCTTC.

The chain carries TRBV27 and TRBJ1-6; 8 nucleotides match TRBD1. The ends lost 4 bases at V and 9 bases at J; junction bases unmatched: 8. This CDR3 contains 15 residues. The germline CDR1 and CDR2 sequences are MNHEY and SMNVEV (reference sequence). The CDR3 reads CASSSPTGVISPLHF. The CDR3, as DNA: TGTGCCAGCAGTTCCCCGACAGGGGTGATTTCACCCCTCCACTTT.

This clonotype appeared many times. The V gene is TRBV20-1, the J gene TRBJ2-5; the D gene is possibly TRBD2 (5 bases). Per germline, CDR1 DFQATT and CDR2 SNEGSKA (reference sequence). This CDR3 contains 13 residues. The germline V and J ends were trimmed by 4 bases and 5 bases, with 14 bases remaining between them. The CDR3 DNA is TGCAGTGCTACCGGACTCCTCTATGAGACCCAGTACTTC. It encodes CSATGLLYETQYF.

The J gene is TRBJ2-2, the V gene TRBV29-1; no firm D call. CDR1 and CDR2 from the germline V gene are SQVTM and ANQGSEA. The V gene lost 6 bases and the J gene lost 4 bases, with 15 bases spanning the gap. The CDR3 extends over 14 amino acids. CDR3 region: CSVDLSRGTGELFF. Here the CDR3 DNA reads TGCAGCGTAGACCTTAGCCGCGGCACCGGGGAGCTGTTTTTT.

This clonotype was seen many times. This sequence joins TRBV18 and TRBJ2-7; 8 bases align to TRBD1. The CDR3 is 16 residues long. Germline V gives CDR1 KGHSH, CDR2 LQKENI. V lost 6 bases and J lost 0; bases outside the gene matches: 10. The CDR3 nucleotides are TGTGCCAGCTCCCGTCAAGGACAGGGACTCTCCTACGAGCAGTACTTC. This gives the protein CASSRQGQGLSYEQYF.

Comments on this clonotype: This may come from a read error, since a much larger clone is one base off. This chain links TRBV20-1 with TRBJ2-3, with a tentative D call TRBD2 (5 bases). Between the trimmed V and J ends, which lost 3 bases and 6 bases, there was a span of 13 bases. This CDR3 spans 13 amino acids. Germline V gene sequence: CDR1 DFQATT, CDR2 SNEGSKA (reference sequence). The CDR3 coding sequence is TGCAGTGCTAGGGCGGCCAGAGGGGATACGCAGTATTTT. This encodes CSARAARGDTQYF.